The 14 T cell receptor beta chains given below trace back to one sample, sequenced in a study of CD8+ T cells in alopecia areata. RNA extraction and reverse transcription yielded cDNA as sequencing template. TCRdb keeps only in-frame clones here, not all; method: immunoSEQ multiplex PCR. The sample yields roughly 150,000 clones, 50% to 65% seen once. Sequenced sample: CD4+ T cells sorted from blood. These receptors all come from a human donor in good health.

V and J are TRBV4-1 and TRBJ2-1; a weak D match, TRBD1 (6 bases). Per the germline V gene, CDR1 is MGHRA and CDR2 is YSYEKL. Trimming shortened V by 8 bases and J by 7 bases, and 9 bases separated the two germline ends. The CDR3 is 11 amino acids. The CDR3 here is CASAGVNEQFF. The CDR3 DNA follows: TGCGCCAGCGCAGGGGTAAATGAGCAGTTCTTC.

There are a few counts of this clone. This sequence joins TRBV27 and TRBJ1-4, with D perhaps matching TRBD1 (6 bases). Per the germline V gene, CDR1 is MNHEY and CDR2 is SMNVEV (reference sequence). The CDR3 has 13 amino acids. V was shortened by 5 bases and J by 4 bases, with 8 bases between the two germline ends. CDR3 region: CASSPGHNEKLFF. The CDR3 DNA reads TGTGCCAGCAGTCCGGGACATAATGAAAAACTGTTTTTT. The full variable domain, completed using reference TRBV27 and TRBJ1-4, is EAQVTQNPRYLITVTGKKLTVTCSQNMNHEYMSWYRQDPGLGLRQIYYSMNVEVTDKGDVPEGYKVSRKEKRNFPLILESPSPNQTSLYFCASSPGHNEKLFFGSGTQLSVL.

This clone has more than one count but fewer than ten. This chain uses TRBV5-1 with TRBJ2-2; D gene unclear. Germline lookup yields CDR1 SGHRS and CDR2 YFSETQ. V shed 9 bases and J shed 3 bases, with 15 bases lying between them. The CDR3 covers 14 residues. Written as DNA, the CDR3 is TGCGCCACCTCACGGGTGGAGCACACCGGGGAGCTGTTTTTT. Its translation: CATSRVEHTGELFF.

On this clone: A much more abundant neighbour one base away suggests this may be a read error. CDR3 nucleotide sequence: TGTGCCAGCAGCTTAGGCCTAGCGGGCTCCTACGAGCAGTACTTC. Protein: CASSLGLAGSYEQYF. The chain couples TRBV7-2 to TRBJ2-7; TRBD2 aligns across 8 bases. Germline assignment: CDR1 SGHTA and CDR2 FQGNSA. The V and J ends lost 1 base and 0 bases, in that order; junction bases with no gene match: 2. This CDR3 contains 15 residues.

V and J are TRBV5-1 and TRBJ2-1; D call uncertain. Trimming left V 0 bases short and J 5 bases short, with 3 bases between. This CDR3 has 12 amino acids. Germline values: CDR1 SGHRS, CDR2 YFSETQ. The CDR3, as DNA: TGCGCCAGCAGCTTGGCAGACAATGAGCAGTTCTTC. Translation: CASSLADNEQFF.

This chain links TRBV7-9 with TRBJ1-1; D unclear. Trimming left V 1 base short and J 6 bases short, with 6 bases between. The CDR3 is 12 residues long. CDR1 SEHNR and CDR2 FQNEAQ come from the germline V gene (reference sequence). CDR3 sequence reads: CASSLGRAEAFF. For the CDR3, the DNA is TGTGCCAGCAGCTTAGGGCGGGCTGAAGCTTTCTTT.

The genes are TRBV5-6 and TRBJ2-1; 7 bases align to TRBD2. V shed 6 bases, J shed 5 bases, and the junction held 11 bases outside the gene matches. The CDR3 runs 15 residues. In germline, CDR1 is SGHDT, CDR2 YYEEEE. The CDR3 sequence is CASTPLGLADNEQFF. CDR3 DNA sequence: TGTGCCAGCACCCCTTTGGGGCTAGCGGACAATGAGCAGTTCTTC.

This chain links TRBV19 with TRBJ2-1, with 12 bases aligning to TRBD2. J gave up 5 bases and V 4 bases, and 9 bases lay outside the gene matches. The germline V gene has CDR1 LNHDA and CDR2 SQIVND (reference sequence). There are 17 residues in the CDR3. Here the CDR3 DNA reads TGTGCCAGTAGTACCTCACGAAGACTAGCGGGAGACAATGAGCAGTTCTTC. This encodes CASSTSRRLAGDNEQFF. The full variable domain, its missing parts supplied by reference TRBV19 and TRBJ2-1, is DGGITQSPKYLFRKEGQNVTLSCEQNLNHDAMYWYRQDPGQGLRLIYYSQIVNDFQKGDIAEGYSVSREKKESFPLTVTSAQKNPTAFYLCASSTSRRLAGDNEQFFGPGTRLTVL.

This clone was found once. The chain joins TRBV29-1 to TRBJ2-1, with 9 bases fitting TRBD1. CDR3 length: 13 residues. Germline CDR1 reads SQVTM; CDR2 reads ANQGSEA. V shed 4 bases, J shed 4 bases, and the junction held 2 bases outside the gene matches. As DNA, the CDR3 is TGCAGCGTTGCCGGGACAGGGTACAATGAGCAGTTCTTC. This encodes CSVAGTGYNEQFF.

This chain joins TRBV30 and TRBJ2-1; D possibly matches TRBD1 or TRBD2 (5 bases each). This CDR3 region has 13 residues. The V gene lost 8 bases and the J gene lost 5 bases, with 16 bases spanning the gap. Germline V lookup: CDR1 GTSNPN, CDR2 SVGIG (reference sequence). CDR3 nucleotide sequence: TGTGCCCGAAAACCCCGGGGCCACAATGAGCAGTTCTTC. It codes for CARKPRGHNEQFF. The full variable domain, in which reference TRBV30 and TRBJ2-1 provide the parts outside the CDR3, is SQTIHQWPATLVQPVGSPLSLECTVEGTSNPNLYWYRQAAGRGLQLLFYSVGIGQISSEVPQNLSASRPQDRQFILSSKKLLLSDSGFYLCARKPRGHNEQFFGPGTRLTVL.

This chain joins TRBV25-1 and TRBJ2-3; weak D call: TRBD1 (6 bases). Germline CDR1 and CDR2: MGHDK and SYGVNS. V lost 3 bases, J lost 3 bases, and 13 bases lay in between. This CDR3 contains 15 residues. The CDR3 coding sequence is TGTGCCAGCAGTGACGTCGGCAGGGGAACAGATACGCAGTATTTT. The encoded protein is CASSDVGRGTDTQYF.

This sequence joins TRBV5-1 and TRBJ2-7, with D hard to call. The CDR3 consists of 12 residues. Trimming shortened V by 4 bases and J by 2 bases, and 7 bases separated the two germline ends. From germline, CDR1 is SGHRS and CDR2 YFSETQ. CDR3 in DNA: TGCGCCAGCAGCGGAGACACCTACGAGCAGTACTTC. Translated, it gives CASSGDTYEQYF.

This chain joins TRBV5-1 and TRBJ2-1; 10 bases match TRBD2. V lost 3 bases and J lost 7; bases outside the gene matches: 4. Germline V gives CDR1 SGHRS, CDR2 YFSETQ. The CDR3 runs 14 residues. This chain's CDR3 is CASSSGTSENEQFF. In DNA form, the CDR3 reads TGCGCCAGCAGCTCCGGGACTAGCGAAAATGAGCAGTTCTTC.

The V and J genes are TRBV14 and TRBJ1-1; maybe TRBD1 (6 bases). V was shortened by 4 bases and J by 0 bases, with 12 bases between the two germline ends. The CDR3 totals 15 residues. Per the germline V gene, CDR1 is SGHDN and CDR2 is FVKESK. Written as DNA, the CDR3 is TGTGCCAGCAGCCCGACAGGATGGGTGAACACTGAAGCTTTCTTT. It codes for CASSPTGWVNTEAFF.